This TCR beta chain was recorded in a study of OX40 agonist ivuxolimab in advanced cancers. On the study more broadly: Every patient in dose escalation had hepatocellular carcinoma, melanoma, renal cell or head and neck cancer. The study reported partial responses in three patients: one hepatocellular carcinoma, two cutaneous melanoma.

Overall study results and limits: Antigen specificity remained undetermined for the expanded peripheral T cells. Doses of 0.1 to 3.0 mg/kg were accompanied by clonal expansion of CD4+ and CD8+ blood T cells by week 6.

Repertoires were generated with immunoSEQ multiplex PCR, while TCRdb's copy carries only in-frame clones and drops some. This table holds fewer than 75,000 clones, roughly 90% found once. A remark on this clone: The target antigen is unknown.

This clonotype was obtained from an adult with an advanced solid tumor such as melanoma, head and neck, liver or kidney cancer. The sequenced sample was CD4+ or CD8+ T cells sorted from blood, obtained in a trial of the OX40 agonist ivuxolimab.

The CDR3 loop is CASDGTGLANEQFF. CDR3 DNA: TGTGCCAGTGACGGGACAGGGTTGGCAAATGAGCAGTTCTTC. The chain has TRBV2 and TRBJ2-1; 9 bases align to TRBD1. Germline V gene sequence: CDR1 SNHLY, CDR2 FYNNEI. The J segment lost 7 bases and the V segment lost 9 bases, leaving 10 bases of the junction unmatched. The CDR3 loop spans 14 amino acids.